This entry features one TCR beta chain sequence. The antigen remains undetermined. This record comes from a study of cytomegalovirus exposure and HLA in healthy donors. Germline CDR1 is SGHAT and CDR2 is FQNNGV. The junction had 5 bases not matched to a gene; V was cut back by 2 bases and J by 0 bases. The CDR3 is 16 residues long. Researchers ran the PCR with 60 Vbeta and 13 Jbeta primers. TCRdb's copy holds only in-frame clones and misses some; the assay was immunoSEQ multiplex PCR. The sample includes some 150,000 clones, roughly a tenth seen only once; the top ten take about 1.7%. Study-wide points: Certain sequence variants were highly shared and formed a cluster, and this cluster was likely a sequencing artifact. Later on, analysis showed that most CMV-associated TCR beta chains appeared to be HLA-restricted.

This TCR was sampled from a male donor in good health and CMV-seronegative. Sequencing was done on a sample of PBMCs. The gene calls are TRBV11-2 and TRBJ2-3; 7 positions match TRBD2. CDR3 nucleotides: TGTGCCAGCAGCTTATTTTATAGCGGGAGCACAGATACGCAGTATTTT. Its protein product is CASSLFYSGSTDTQYF.